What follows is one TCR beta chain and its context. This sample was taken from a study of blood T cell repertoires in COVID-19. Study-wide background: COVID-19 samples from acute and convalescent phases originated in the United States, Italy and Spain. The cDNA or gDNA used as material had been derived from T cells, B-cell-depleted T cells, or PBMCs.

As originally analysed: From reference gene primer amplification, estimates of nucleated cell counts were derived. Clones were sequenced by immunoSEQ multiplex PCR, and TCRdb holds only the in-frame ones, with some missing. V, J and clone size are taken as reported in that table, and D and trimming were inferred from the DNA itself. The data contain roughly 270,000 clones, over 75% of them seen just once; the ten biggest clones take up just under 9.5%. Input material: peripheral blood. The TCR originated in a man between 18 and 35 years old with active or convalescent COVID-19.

The CDR3 protein is CASSLTDRGNTEAFF. CDR3 coding DNA: TGCGCCAGCAGCCTAACCGACAGGGGGAACACTGAAGCTTTCTTT. The chain recombines TRBV5-1 with TRBJ1-1; 8 positions agree with TRBD1. Germline loops: CDR1 SGHRS, CDR2 YFSETQ. The CDR3 contains 15 residues. With 4 bases clipped from V and 1 base from J, the junction kept 6 bases outside the gene matches.